This record concerns one T cell receptor (beta chain) sequence. The sample belongs to a study of T cell changes during pregnancy in multiple sclerosis. Profiling relied on immunoSEQ multiplex PCR, and the TCRdb table lists in-frame clones only, not all of them. The table lists about 69,000 clones, roughly 93% of them singletons. J gave up 7 bases and V 5 bases, and 7 bases lay outside the gene matches. CDR3 size: 14 residues. Germline values: CDR1 LNHDA, CDR2 SQIVND (reference sequence). The sample here was peripheral blood, taken in the third trimester of pregnancy. The rearrangement joins TRBV19 to TRBJ1-2, with TRBD1 identical over 10 bases. This clonotype was sampled from a female donor with multiple sclerosis, enrolled in a pregnancy study. CDR3 DNA sequence: TGTGCCAGTAGTCCCCGGGACAGGGGCCCTGGCTACACCTTC. Translation gives CASSPRDRGPGYTF.